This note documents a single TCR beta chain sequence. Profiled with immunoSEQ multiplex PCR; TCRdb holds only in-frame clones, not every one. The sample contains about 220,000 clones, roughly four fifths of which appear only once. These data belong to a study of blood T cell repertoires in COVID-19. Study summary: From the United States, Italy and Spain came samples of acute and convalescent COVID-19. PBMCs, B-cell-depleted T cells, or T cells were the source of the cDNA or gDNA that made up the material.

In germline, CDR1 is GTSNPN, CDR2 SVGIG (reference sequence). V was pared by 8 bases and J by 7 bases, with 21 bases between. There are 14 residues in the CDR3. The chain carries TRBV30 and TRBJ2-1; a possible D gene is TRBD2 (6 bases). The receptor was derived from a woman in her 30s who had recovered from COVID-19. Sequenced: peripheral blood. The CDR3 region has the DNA TGTGCCGGTGAGTTGGACTACAAGGAGAATGAGCAGTTCTTC. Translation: CAGELDYKENEQFF. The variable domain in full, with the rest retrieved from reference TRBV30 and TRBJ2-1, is SQTIHQWPATLVQPVGSPLSLECTVEGTSNPNLYWYRQAAGRGLQLLFYSVGIGQISSEVPQNLSASRPQDRQFILSSKKLLLSDSGFYLCAGELDYKENEQFFGPGTRLTVL.